This TCR beta chain was found in a study of T cell responses to AZD1222 COVID-19 vaccine. Study conclusions and caveats: Spike-specific TCR breadth and depth both grew after two AZD1222 doses. White British people made up most donors, females outnumbered males, and clonal diversity was possibly underestimated. Distributed over spike, vaccine-associated CD4 TCRs predominated at 160-218 and 743-854. Baseline serology detected seropositivity in only 5 to 7 AZD1222 recipients.

Trimming removed 3 bases from V and 7 bases from J; junction bases left unmatched: 5. CDR1 LGHDT and CDR2 YNNKEL come from the germline V gene (reference sequence). The CDR3 sequence is 13 residues long. As concerns this clone: The target antigen is unknown.

Generated by immunoSEQ multiplex PCR, the TCRdb table keeps only in-frame clones and is missing some. The data hold some 150,000 clones, with 75% to 95% observed a single time. The rearrangement uses TRBV3-1 (or the pseudogene TRBV3-2) and TRBJ1-2; 7 positions match TRBD1. The sample in question was peripheral blood, obtained on day 0 of MenACWY control vaccination. The source of this sequence is an adult in good health. CDR3 region: CASSQARTGGYTF. CDR3 DNA sequence: TGTGCCAGCAGCCAGGCCAGGACAGGTGGCTACACCTTC.